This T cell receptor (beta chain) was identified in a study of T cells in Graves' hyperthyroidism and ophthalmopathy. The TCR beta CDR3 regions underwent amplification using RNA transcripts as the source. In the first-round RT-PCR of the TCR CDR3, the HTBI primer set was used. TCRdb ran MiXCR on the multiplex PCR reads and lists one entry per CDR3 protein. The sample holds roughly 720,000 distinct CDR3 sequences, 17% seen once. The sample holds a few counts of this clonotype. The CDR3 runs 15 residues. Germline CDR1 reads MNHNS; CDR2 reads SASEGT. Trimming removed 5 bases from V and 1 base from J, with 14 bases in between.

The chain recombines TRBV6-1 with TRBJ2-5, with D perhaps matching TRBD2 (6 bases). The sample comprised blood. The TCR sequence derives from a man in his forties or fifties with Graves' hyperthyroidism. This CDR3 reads CASSRLGGSQETQYF. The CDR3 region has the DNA TGTGCCAGCAGTAGATTGGGGGGAAGCCAAGAGACCCAGTACTTC.